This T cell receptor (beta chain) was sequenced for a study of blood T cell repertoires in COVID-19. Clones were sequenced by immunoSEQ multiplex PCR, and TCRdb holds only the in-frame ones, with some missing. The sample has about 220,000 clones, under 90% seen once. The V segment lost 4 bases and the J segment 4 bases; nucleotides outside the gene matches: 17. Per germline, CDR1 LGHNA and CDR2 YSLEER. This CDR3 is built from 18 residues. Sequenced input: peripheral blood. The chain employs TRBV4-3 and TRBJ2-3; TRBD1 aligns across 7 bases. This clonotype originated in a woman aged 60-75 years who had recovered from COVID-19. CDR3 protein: CASSRRRSQGRVPDTQYF. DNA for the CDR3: TGCGCCAGCAGCCGGCGAAGGTCACAGGGGAGAGTTCCAGATACGCAGTATTTT.